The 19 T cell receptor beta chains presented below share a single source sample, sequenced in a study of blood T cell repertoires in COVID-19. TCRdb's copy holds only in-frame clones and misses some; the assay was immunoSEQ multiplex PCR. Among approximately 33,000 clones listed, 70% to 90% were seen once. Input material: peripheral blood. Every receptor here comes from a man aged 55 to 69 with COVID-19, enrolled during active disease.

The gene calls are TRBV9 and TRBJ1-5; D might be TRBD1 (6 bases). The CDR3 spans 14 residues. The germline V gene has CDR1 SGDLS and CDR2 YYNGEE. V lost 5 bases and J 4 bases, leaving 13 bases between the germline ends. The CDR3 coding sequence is TGTGCCAGCAGTAAGGGGGAGGGGAATCAGCCCCAGCATTTT. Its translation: CASSKGEGNQPQHF.

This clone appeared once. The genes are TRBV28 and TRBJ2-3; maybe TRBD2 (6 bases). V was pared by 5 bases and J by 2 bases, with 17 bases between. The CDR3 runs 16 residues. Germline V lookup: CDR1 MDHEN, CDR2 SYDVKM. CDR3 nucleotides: TGTGCCAGCAGTCCCCTTTTAGCGGAGTCCACAGATACGCAGTATTTT. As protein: CASSPLLAESTDTQYF.

The CDR3: CASSVDWETQYF. The CDR3 DNA follows: TGTGCCAGCAGCGTAGACTGGGAGACCCAGTACTTC. The chain recombines TRBV9 with TRBJ2-5; D gene unclear. CDR3 length: 12 residues. The V gene lost 0 bases and the J gene lost 5 bases, with 5 bases spanning the gap. CDR1 is SGDLS, CDR2 YYNGEE, per germline.

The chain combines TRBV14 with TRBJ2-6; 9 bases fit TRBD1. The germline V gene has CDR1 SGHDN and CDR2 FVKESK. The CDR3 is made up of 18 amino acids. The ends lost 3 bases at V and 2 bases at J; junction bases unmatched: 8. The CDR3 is CASSHTGTGYTGANVLTF. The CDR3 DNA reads TGTGCCAGCAGCCACACCGGGACAGGGTATACTGGGGCCAACGTCCTGACTTTC.

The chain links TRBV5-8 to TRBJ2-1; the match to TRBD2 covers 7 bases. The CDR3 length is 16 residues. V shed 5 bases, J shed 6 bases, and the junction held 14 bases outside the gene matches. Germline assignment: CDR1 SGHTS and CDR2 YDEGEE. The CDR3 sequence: CASRIKSGTVGNEQFF. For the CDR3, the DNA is TGTGCCAGCAGGATCAAGAGCGGGACCGTCGGCAATGAGCAGTTCTTC.

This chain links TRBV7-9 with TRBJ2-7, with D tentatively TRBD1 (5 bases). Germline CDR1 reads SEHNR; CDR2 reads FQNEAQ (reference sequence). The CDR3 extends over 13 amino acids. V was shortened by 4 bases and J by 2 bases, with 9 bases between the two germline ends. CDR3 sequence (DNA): TGTGCCAGCAGCTCCCTGACAGCCTACGAGCAGTACTTC. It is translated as CASSSLTAYEQYF.

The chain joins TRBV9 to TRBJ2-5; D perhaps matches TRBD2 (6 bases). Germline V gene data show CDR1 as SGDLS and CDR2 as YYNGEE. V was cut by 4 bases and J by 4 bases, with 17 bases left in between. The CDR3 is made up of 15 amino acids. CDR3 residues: CASSSGRAGLETQYF. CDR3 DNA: TGTGCCAGCAGCTCGGGGCGCGCGGGGCTAGAGACCCAGTACTTC.

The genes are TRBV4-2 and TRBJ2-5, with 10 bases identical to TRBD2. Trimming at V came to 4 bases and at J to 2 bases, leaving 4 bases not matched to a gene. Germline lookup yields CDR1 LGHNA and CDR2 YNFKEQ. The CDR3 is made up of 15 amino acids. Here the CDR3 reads CASSPTSGVQETQYF. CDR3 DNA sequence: TGTGCCAGCAGCCCCACTAGCGGGGTTCAAGAGACCCAGTACTTC.

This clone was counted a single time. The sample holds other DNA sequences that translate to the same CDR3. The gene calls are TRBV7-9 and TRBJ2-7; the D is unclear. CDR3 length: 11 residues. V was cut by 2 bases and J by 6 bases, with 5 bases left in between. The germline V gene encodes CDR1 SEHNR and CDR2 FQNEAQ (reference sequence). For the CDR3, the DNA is TGTGCCAGCAGCTTAACAAGCGAGCAGTACTTC. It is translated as CASSLTSEQYF. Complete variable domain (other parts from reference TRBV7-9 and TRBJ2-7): DTGVSQNPRHKITKRGQNVTFRCDPISEHNRLYWYRQTLGQGPEFLTYFQNEAQLEKSRLLSDRFSAERPKGSFSTLEIQRTEQGDSAMYLCASSLTSEQYFGPGTRLTVT.

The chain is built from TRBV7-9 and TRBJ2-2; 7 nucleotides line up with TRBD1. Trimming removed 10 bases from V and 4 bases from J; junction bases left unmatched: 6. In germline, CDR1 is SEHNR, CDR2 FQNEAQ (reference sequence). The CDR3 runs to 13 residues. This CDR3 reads CANHRGITGELFF. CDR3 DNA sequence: TGTGCCAACCACAGGGGCATCACCGGGGAGCTGTTTTTT.

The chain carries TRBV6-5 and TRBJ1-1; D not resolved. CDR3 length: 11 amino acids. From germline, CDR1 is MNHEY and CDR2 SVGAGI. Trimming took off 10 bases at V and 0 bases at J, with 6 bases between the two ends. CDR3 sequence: CATRVNTEAFF. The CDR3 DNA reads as TGTGCCACTCGGGTGAACACTGAAGCTTTCTTT.

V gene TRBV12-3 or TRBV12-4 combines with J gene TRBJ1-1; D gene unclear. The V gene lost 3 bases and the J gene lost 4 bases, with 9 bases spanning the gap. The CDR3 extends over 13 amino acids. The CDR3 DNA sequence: TGTGCCAGCAGTTTCTCAGGAGGCACTGAAGCTTTCTTT. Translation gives CASSFSGGTEAFF.

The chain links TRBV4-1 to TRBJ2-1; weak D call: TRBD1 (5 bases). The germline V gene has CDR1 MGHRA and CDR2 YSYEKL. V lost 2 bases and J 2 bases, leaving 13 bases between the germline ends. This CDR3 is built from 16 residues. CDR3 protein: CASSQQDIITYNEQFF. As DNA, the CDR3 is TGCGCCAGCAGCCAACAGGACATCATCACCTACAATGAGCAGTTCTTC.

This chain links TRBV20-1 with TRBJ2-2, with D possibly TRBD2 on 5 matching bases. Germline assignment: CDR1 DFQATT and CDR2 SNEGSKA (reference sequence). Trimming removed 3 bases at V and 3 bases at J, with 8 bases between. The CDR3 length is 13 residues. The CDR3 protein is CSASEGYTGELFF. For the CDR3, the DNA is TGCAGTGCTAGTGAGGGCTACACCGGGGAGCTGTTTTTT.

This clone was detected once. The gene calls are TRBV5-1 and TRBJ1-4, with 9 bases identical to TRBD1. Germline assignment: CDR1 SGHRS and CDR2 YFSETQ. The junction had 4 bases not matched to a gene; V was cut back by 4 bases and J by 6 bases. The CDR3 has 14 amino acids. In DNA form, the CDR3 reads TGCGCCAGCAGCCCGGGACAGGGCCATGAAAAACTGTTTTTT. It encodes CASSPGQGHEKLFF.

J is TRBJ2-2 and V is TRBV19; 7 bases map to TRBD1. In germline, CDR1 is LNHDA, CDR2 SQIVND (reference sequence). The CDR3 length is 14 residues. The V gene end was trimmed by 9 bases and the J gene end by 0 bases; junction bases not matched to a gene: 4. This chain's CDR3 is CASGQDPNTGELFF. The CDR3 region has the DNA TGTGCCAGCGGACAGGACCCGAACACCGGGGAGCTGTTTTTT.

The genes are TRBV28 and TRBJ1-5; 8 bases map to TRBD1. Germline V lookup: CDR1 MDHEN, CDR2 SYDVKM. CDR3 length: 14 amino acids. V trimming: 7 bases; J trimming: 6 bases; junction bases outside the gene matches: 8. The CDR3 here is CASNRQGLGQPQHF. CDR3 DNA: TGTGCCAGCAATCGACAGGGGCTTGGTCAGCCCCAGCATTTT.

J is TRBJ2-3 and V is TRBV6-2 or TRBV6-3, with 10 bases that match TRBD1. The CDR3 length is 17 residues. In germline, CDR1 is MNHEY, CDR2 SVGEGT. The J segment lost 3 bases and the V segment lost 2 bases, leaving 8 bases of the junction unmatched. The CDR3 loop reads CASSYRRDRGETDTQYF. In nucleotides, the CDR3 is TGTGCCAGCAGTTACCGACGGGACAGGGGAGAAACAGATACGCAGTATTTT.

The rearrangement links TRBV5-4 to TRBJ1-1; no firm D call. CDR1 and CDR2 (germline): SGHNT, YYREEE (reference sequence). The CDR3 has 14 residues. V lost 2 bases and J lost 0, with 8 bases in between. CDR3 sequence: CASSFLQMNTEAFF. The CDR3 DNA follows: TGTGCCAGCAGCTTTCTGCAGATGAACACTGAAGCTTTCTTT.